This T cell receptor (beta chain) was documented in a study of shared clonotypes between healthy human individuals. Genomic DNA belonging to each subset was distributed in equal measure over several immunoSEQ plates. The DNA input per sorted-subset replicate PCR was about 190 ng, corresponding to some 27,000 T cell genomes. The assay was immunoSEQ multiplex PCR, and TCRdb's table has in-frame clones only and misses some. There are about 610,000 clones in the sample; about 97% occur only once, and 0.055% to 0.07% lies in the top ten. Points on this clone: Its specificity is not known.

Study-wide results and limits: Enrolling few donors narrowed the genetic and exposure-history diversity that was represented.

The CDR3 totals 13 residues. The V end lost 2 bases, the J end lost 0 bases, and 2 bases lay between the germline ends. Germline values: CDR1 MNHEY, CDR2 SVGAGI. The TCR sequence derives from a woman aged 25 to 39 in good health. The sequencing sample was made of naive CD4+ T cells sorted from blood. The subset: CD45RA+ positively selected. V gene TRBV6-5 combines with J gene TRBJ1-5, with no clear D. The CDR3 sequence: CASSYNSNQPQHF. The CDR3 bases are TGTGCCAGCAGTTACAATAGCAATCAGCCCCAGCATTTT.